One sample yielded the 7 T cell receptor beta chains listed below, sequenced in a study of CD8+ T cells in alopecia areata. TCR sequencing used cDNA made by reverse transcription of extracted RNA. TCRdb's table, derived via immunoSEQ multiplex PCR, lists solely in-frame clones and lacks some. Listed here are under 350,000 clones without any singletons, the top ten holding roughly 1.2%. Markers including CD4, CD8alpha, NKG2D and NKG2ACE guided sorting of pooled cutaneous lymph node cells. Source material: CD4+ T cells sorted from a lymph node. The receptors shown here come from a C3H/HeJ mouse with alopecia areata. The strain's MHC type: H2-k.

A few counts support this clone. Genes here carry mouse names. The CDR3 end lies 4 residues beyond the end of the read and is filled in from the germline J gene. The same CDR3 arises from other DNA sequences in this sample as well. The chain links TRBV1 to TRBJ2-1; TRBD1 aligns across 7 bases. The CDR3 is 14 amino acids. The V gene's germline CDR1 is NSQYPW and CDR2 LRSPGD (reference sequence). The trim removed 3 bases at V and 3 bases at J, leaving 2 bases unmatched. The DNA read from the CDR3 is TGCACCTGCAGTGCGGGGGACAGCTATGCT. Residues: CTCSAGDSYA. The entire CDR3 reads CTCSAGDSYAEQFF.

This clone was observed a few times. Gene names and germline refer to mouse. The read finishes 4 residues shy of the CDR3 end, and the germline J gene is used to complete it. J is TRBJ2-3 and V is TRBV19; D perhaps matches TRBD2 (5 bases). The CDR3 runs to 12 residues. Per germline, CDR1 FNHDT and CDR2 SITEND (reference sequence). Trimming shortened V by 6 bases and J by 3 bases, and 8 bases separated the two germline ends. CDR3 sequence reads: CASTAGAETLYF. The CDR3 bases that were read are TGTGCCAGCACTGCTGGGGCAGAA.

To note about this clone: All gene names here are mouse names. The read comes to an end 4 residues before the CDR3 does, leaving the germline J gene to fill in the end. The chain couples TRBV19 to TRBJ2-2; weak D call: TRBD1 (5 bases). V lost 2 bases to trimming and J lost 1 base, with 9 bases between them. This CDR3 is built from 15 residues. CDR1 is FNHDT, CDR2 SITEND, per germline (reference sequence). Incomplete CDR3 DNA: TGTGCCAGCAGTATTGTCCAGGGAAACACCGGG. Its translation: CASSIVQGNTG. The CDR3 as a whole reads CASSIVQGNTGQLYF.

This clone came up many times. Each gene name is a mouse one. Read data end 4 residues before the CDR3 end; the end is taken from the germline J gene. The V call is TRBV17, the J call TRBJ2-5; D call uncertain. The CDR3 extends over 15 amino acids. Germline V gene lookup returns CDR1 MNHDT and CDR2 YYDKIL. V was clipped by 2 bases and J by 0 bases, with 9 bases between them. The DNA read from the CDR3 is TGTGCTAGCAGTAGAAGAGGGTTTAACCAAGAC. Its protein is CASSRRGFNQD. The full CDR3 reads CASSRRGFNQDTQYF. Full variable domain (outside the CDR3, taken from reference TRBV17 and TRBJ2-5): DTTVKQNPRYKLARVGKPVNLICSQTMNHDTMYWYQKKPNQAPKLLLFYYDKILNREADTFEKFQSSRPNNSFCSLYIGSAGLEYSAMYLCASSRRGFNQDTQYFGPGTRLLVL.

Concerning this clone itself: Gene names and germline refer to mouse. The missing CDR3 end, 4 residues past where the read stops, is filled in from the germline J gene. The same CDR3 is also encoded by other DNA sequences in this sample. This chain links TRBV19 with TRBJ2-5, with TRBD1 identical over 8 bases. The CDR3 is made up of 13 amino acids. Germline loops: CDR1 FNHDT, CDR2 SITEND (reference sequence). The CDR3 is CASTRQGKDTQYF. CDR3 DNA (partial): TGTGCCAGCACCAGACAGGGGAAAGAC.

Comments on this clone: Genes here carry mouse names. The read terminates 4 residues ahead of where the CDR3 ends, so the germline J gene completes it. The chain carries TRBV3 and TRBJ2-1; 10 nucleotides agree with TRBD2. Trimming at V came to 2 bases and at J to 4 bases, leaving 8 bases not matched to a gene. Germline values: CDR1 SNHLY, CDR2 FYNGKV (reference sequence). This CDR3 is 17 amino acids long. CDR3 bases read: TGTGCCAGCAGCTTAATTCCTGGGGGGGCGCTTTATGCT. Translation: CASSLIPGGALYA. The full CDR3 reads CASSLIPGGALYAEQFF.

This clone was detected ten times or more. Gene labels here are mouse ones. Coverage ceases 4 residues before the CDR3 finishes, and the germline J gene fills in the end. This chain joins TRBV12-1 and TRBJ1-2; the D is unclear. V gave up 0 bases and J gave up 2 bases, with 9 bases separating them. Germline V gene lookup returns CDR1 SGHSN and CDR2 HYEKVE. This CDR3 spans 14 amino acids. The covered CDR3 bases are TGTGCCAGCTCTCTCGATATGGGGAACTCC. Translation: CASSLDMGNS. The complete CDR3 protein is CASSLDMGNSDYTF.